The 7 T cell receptor delta chains listed next were all sequenced from one sample in a study of γδ T cells in repeated Plasmodium falciparum infection. TCRdb reran clone calling via CATT on the multiplex PCR reads. The sample contains around 50,000 delta-chain clones, over 1.5% of which appear only once. Flow sorting of PBMC yielded separate Vgamma9/Vdelta2+ and Vdelta2-negative gammadelta T cell populations for bulk repertoire analysis. The specimen sequenced was gamma-delta T cells from blood. The receptors shown here come from a pool of human donors (malaria-infected and uninfected, not separated).

The sample holds a few counts of this clone. Since a far larger clone is one base different, this is likely a read error. Within the sample, other DNA sequences also encode this same CDR3. A V gene of TRDV1 was called, but no J gene was assigned; the table's TRDD2 call for D was not verified on the DNA. The CDR3 has 19 amino acids. The V gene's germline CDR1 is TSWWSYY and CDR2 QGS. CDR3 region: CALGIDFLLRLTNTDKLIF. In DNA, the CDR3 is TGTGCTCTTGGGATAGACTTCCTACTCCGACTTACTAACACCGATAAACTCATCTTC.

The table lists this clone with many counts. This DNA translates differently at residue 15 from the TCRdb protein, which is that of a much larger clone; a read error is likely, and the protein shown is the DNA's own translation. The V gene is TRDV1; the J gene was not called; TRDD3 is the table's D call and was not checked against the DNA. The CDR3 runs 17 residues. Germline-derived CDR1 and CDR2 are TSWWSYY and QGS. The CDR3 region is CALGETSYLPQEGGPIF. CDR3 coding DNA: TGTGCTCTTGGGGAGACTTCCTACCTCCCGCAAGAAGGTGGACCCATCTTT.

As concerns this clone: The protein in TCRdb stems from a much larger clone and differs at residue 9 from this DNA's translation, likely a read error; here the protein is translated from the DNA. The chain employs TRDV1 and TRDJ1; D is perhaps TRDD2 (6 bases). The J gene, missing from TCRdb, was assigned here through DNA to germline matching. The CDR3 is 16 residues long. In germline, CDR1 is TSWWSYY, CDR2 QGS. The ends were cut back, 5 bases at V and 9 bases at J, with 25 bases in the middle. DNA of the CDR3: TGTGCTCTTGGGACTCCTACCGGCCGAGGAGCCGTTGAACTCATCTTT. Amino acid sequence: CALGTPTGRGAVELIF.

CDR3 coding DNA: TGTGCTCTTGGGAGCCTTCCGCGAGGCCTTACTGGGGGACTCGCTACCGATAAACTCATCTTT. Its protein product is CALGSLPRGLTGGLATDKLIF. V is TRDV1 and J is TRDJ1; the match to TRDD3 covers 9 bases. In the absence of a J gene in TCRdb, the DNA was matched to germline to assign it here. V lost 5 bases and J lost 2; bases outside the gene matches: 24. Germline-derived CDR1 and CDR2 are TSWWSYY and QGS. The CDR3 has 21 amino acids.

Points on this clone: The mismatch at residue 6 between this DNA's translation and the TCRdb protein of a much larger clone likely reflects a read error; the protein shown is translated from the DNA. The CDR3 nucleotides are TGTGCTCTTGGCCCGGGGACGTTGGGGGATACAGATAAACTCATCTTT. This sequence encodes CALGPGTLGDTDKLIF. This chain connects TRDV1 to TRDJ1, with 10 bases that match TRDD3. The J gene, not given by TCRdb, was assigned here from a germline match of the nucleotide sequence. The CDR3 covers 16 residues. V gave up 6 bases and J gave up 5 bases; unmatched junction bases: 12. The germline V gene has CDR1 TSWWSYY and CDR2 QGS.

This clone was observed a handful of times. The protein given in TCRdb and the translation of the DNA differ at residue 18, and the sequence presented here derives from the DNA. The rearrangement joins TRDV1 to TRDJ1, with 10 bases that match TRDD3. Trimming took 5 bases from V and 6 from J; bases not matched to a gene: 33. Germline lookup yields CDR1 TSWWSYY and CDR2 QGS. The CDR3 is 23 residues long. The CDR3 region has the DNA TGTGCTCTTGGGAGGATCGTTCCTAAGTGGGGCCGGATGATGGGGGGATACGCCTATAAACTCATCTTT. Translation gives CALGRIVPKWGRMMGGYAYKLIF.

With regard to this clone: Since a far larger clone is one base different, this is likely a read error. Other DNA sequences in the sample encode the same CDR3. The rearrangement uses TRDV1 and TRDJ1, with D maybe TRDD2 (5 bases). The J gene, missing from TCRdb, was assigned here through DNA to germline matching. Trimming left V 3 bases short and J 0 bases short, with 11 bases between. This CDR3 is 15 amino acids long. The germline CDR1 and CDR2 sequences are TSWWSYY and QGS. This CDR3 is CALGDRPFYTDKLIF. The CDR3 DNA follows: TGTGCTCTTGGGGACAGACCCTTCTACACCGATAAACTCATCTTT.